The rows below give T cell receptor beta chains drawn from one sample of a study of blood T cells in healthy people across ages. Using its own MiXCR run on the 5' RACE reads, TCRdb lists one record per CDR3 protein. There are hundreds of thousands of distinct CDR3 sequences in the sample; roughly 64% occur only once, and around 20% lies in the top ten. Sequencing input: blood. These receptor sequences come from a man under 40 in good health. The CDR3 runs from the conserved cysteine through the conserved F or W. D genes are given only for firm matches. Where a row states a size, it is once, few, many or the class of an expanded clone; other rows omit it.

V gene	J gene	D gene	clone size	CDR3 DNA	CDR3 protein
TRBV5-1	TRBJ1-1	NA	NA	TGCGCCAGCAGCTTCAGGACAGTCAACACTGAAGCTTTCTTT	CASSFRTVNTEAFF
TRBV4-3	TRBJ2-7	TRBD2	NA	TGCGCCAGCAGCCAAGGACATGCTGGGAGGGGCTCCTACAATGAGCAGTACTTC	CASSQGHAGRGSYNEQYF
TRBV29-1	TRBJ2-5	TRBD2	NA	TGCAGCGTTGATGTCCTAGCGGGGGCCTCCGTGGAAGAGACCCAGTACTTC	CSVDVLAGASVEETQYF
TRBV6-2/TRBV6-3	TRBJ2-5	TRBD2	NA	TGTGCCAGCAGTCTCGAGCCTAGCGGGAGCCATGAGCAGTACTTC	CASSLEPSGSHEQYF
TRBV6-5	TRBJ2-7	TRBD2	NA	TGTGCCAGCAGTTACTCGGGACTAGCGGGAGAGCAGTACTTC	CASSYSGLAGEQYF
TRBV20-1	TRBJ2-7	NA	few	TGCAGTGCTAGGCGAGGTTTAAGCTCCTACGAGCAGTACTTC	CSARRGLSSYEQYF
TRBV7-3	TRBJ2-3	TRBD2	NA	TGTGCCAGCAGCTTAAGCGGGAGTATTTCAGATACGCAGTATTTT	CASSLSGSISDTQYF
TRBV15	TRBJ2-1	NA	few	TGTGCCACCAGCAGTGTAGAAGAACCGCAGTTCTTC	CATSSVEEPQFF
TRBV7-9	TRBJ2-5	TRBD1	NA	TGTGCCAGCAGTATCAGGGGGCAAGAGACCCAGTACTTC	CASSIRGQETQYF
TRBV29-1	TRBJ2-7	NA	NA	TGCAGCGTTGAAGCCTTGGACAACTACGAGCAGTACTTC	CSVEALDNYEQYF
TRBV9	TRBJ2-5	NA	NA	TGTGCCAGCAGCGCAGAGGGCGGGACCCAGTACTTC	CASSAEGGTQYF
TRBV10-3	TRBJ2-1	TRBD2	NA	TGTGCCACCAGTGGGCGGGGGGGCGATGAGCAGTTCTTC	CATSGRGGDEQFF
TRBV29-1	TRBJ1-2	TRBD1	NA	TGCAGCGTGGCCCGGACAGGGCAATATGGCTACACCTTC	CSVARTGQYGYTF
TRBV5-5	TRBJ1-2	NA	few	TGTGCCAGCAGACCCGCCCAGCCGGGAGGCTACACCTTC	CASRPAQPGGYTF
TRBV18	TRBJ1-2	NA	NA	TGTGCCAGCTCACCCTCCGTCGGGACGGTCGTATATGGCTACACCTTC	CASSPSVGTVVYGYTF
TRBV5-1	TRBJ2-7	NA	NA	TGCGCCAGCAGCTTGGAGGGACTGCGCGAGCAGTACTTC	CASSLEGLREQYF
TRBV7-9	TRBJ1-1	NA	NA	TGTGCCAGCAGCTCGGTGGGGGGCACTGAAGCTTTCTTT	CASSSVGGTEAFF
TRBV7-2	TRBJ1-5	NA	NA	TGTGCCAGCAGCTCCGGGAAAAATAGCCAGCCCCAGCATTTT	CASSSGKNSQPQHF
TRBV10-3	TRBJ2-1	NA	once	TGTGCCATCAGTGATGGCGGGGGCTGCGAGCAGTTCTTC	CAISDGGGCEQFF
TRBV18	TRBJ2-5	NA	NA	TGTGCCAGCTCACCACCGACGGGGCCAACCACAGCCTACAATGAGCAGTACTTC	CASSPPTGPTTAYNEQYF